The clone carrying this T cell receptor beta chain was observed a few times. The record originates from a study of cytomegalovirus exposure and HLA in healthy donors. The PCR was carried out with 60 Vbeta primers and 13 Jbeta primers. In the authors' methods: About 11 million of the roughly 80 million unique TCR beta chains counted in a later analysis were shared. Generated by immunoSEQ multiplex PCR, the TCRdb table keeps only in-frame clones and is missing some. The V and J calls and clone size are taken from that table; D and trimming were inferred from the DNA. The sample lists around 140,000 clones, over 80% occurring once. The V gene lost 6 bases and the J gene lost 6 bases, with 14 bases spanning the gap. Germline-derived CDR1 and CDR2 are MNHEY and SMNVEV (reference sequence). The CDR3 spans 13 residues.

The V gene is TRBV27, the J gene TRBJ1-1; no firm D call. Sequenced sample: PBMCs. The receptor comes from a woman aged 30 to 39 in good health and CMV-seronegative. The CDR3 spells CASSRRGWPEAFF. DNA of the CDR3: TGTGCCAGCAGCCGGCGGGGTTGGCCTGAAGCTTTCTTT.